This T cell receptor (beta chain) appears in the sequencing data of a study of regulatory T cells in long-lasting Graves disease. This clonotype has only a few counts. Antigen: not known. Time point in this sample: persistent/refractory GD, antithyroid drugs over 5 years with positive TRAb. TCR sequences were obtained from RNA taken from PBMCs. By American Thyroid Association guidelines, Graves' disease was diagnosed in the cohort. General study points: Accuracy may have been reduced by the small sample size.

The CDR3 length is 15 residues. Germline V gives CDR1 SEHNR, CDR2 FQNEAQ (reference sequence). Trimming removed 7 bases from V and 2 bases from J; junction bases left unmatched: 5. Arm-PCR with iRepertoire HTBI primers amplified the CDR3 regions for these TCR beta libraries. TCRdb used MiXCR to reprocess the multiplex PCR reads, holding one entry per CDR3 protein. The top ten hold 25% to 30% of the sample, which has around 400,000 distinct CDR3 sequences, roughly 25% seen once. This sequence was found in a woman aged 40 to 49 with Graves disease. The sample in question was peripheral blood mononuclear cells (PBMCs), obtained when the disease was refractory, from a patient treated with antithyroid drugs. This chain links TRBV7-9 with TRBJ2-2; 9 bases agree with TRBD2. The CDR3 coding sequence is TGTGCCAGCATTCATCTAGCGGGAAACACCGGGGAGCTGTTTTTT. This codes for CASIHLAGNTGELFF.